This entry lists 2 T cell receptor beta chains sequenced from one sample in a study of beta chain features in type 1 diabetes. Their specific antigens are unknown. Expressed TCRB transcripts were sequenced because the entire RNA isolate underwent reverse transcription. TCRdb's table, derived via immunoSEQ multiplex PCR, lists solely in-frame clones and lacks some. Here the sample spans under 150,000 clones, roughly 10% being singletons. Findings and limits, study-wide: In every one of the four CD4+ subsets, TCRB CDR3s were moderately but significantly shorter in Type 1 diabetes patients.

Sequencing used central memory CD4+ T cells from blood. These receptors all stem from a man aged 25-45 years with type 1 diabetes.

The chain carries TRBV2 and TRBJ1-5, with 8 nucleotides matching TRBD1. Germline-derived CDR1 and CDR2 are SNHLY and FYNNEI. There are 15 residues in the CDR3. Trimming took 7 bases from V and 4 from J; bases not matched to a gene: 9. The CDR3 DNA sequence: TGTGCCAGCACCTTGATGGACAGGGTGAATCAGCCCCAGCATTTT. The encoded protein is CASTLMDRVNQPQHF.

There are a few counts of this clone. J is TRBJ2-3 and V is TRBV5-5, with 10 bases fitting TRBD2. Germline V lookup: CDR1 SGHKS, CDR2 YYEKEE (reference sequence). The CDR3 loop spans 15 amino acids. V trimming: 4 bases; J trimming: 4 bases; junction bases outside the gene matches: 6. As DNA, the CDR3 is TGTGCCAGCAGCCTCAGCGGGGGGGCCCCAGATACGCAGTATTTT. It translates to CASSLSGGAPDTQYF. The full variable domain, rest sourced from reference TRBV5-5 and TRBJ2-3, is DAGVTQSPTHLIKTRGQQVTLRCSPISGHKSVSWYQQVLGQGPQFIFQYYEKEERGRGNFPDRFSARQFPNYSSELNVNALLLGDSALYLCASSLSGGAPDTQYFGPGTRLTVL.